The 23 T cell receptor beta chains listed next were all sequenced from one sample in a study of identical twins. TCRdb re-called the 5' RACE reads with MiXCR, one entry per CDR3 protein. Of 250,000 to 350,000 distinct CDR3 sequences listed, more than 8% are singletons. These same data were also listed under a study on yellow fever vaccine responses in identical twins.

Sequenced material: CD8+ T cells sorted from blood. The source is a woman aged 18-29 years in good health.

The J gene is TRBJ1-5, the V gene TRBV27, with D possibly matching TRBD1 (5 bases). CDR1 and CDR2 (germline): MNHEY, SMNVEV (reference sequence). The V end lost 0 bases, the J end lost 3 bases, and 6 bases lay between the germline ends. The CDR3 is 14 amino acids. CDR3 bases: TGTGCCAGCAGTTTATCGGGGCTCAATCAGCCCCAGCATTTT. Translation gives CASSLSGLNQPQHF.

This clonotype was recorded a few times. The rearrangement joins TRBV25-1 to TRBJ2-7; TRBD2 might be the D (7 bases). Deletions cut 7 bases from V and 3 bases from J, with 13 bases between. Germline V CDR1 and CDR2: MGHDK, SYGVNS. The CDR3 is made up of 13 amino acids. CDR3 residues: CASMGGGIYEQYF. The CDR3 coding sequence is TGTGCCAGCATGGGGGGGGGCATCTACGAGCAGTACTTC.

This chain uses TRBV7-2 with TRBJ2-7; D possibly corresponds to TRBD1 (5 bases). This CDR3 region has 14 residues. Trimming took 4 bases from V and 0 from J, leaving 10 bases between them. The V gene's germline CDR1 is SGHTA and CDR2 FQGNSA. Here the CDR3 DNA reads TGTGCCAGCAGCTCACAGGTTTTCTCCTACGAGCAGTACTTC. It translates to CASSSQVFSYEQYF. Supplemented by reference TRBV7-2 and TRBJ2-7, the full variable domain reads GAGVSQSPSNKVTEKGKDVELRCDPISGHTALYWYRQSLGQGLEFLIYFQGNSAPDKSGLPSDRFSAERTGGSVSTLTIQRTQQEDSAVYLCASSSQVFSYEQYFGPGTRLTVT.

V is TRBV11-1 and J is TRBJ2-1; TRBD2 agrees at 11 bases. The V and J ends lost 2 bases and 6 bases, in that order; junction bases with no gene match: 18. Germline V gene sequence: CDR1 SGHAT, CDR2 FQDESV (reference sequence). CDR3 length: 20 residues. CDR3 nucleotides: TGTGCCAGCAGCTTACCTACTGACTATAAAACTAGCGGGAGTCTCAATGAGCAGTTCTTC. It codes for CASSLPTDYKTSGSLNEQFF.

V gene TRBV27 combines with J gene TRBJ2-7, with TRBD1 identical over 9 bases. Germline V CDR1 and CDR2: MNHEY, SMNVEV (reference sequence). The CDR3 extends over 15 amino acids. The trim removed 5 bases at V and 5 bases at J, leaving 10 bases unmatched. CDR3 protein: CASSAPGQGVHEQYF. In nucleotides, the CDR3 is TGTGCCAGCAGTGCGCCGGGACAGGGTGTGCACGAGCAGTACTTC.

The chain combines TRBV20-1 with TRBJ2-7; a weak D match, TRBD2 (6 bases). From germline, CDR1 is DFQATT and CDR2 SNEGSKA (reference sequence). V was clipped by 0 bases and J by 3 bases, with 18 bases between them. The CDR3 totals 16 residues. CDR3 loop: CSARDWLGGGDYEQYF. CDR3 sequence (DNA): TGCAGTGCTAGAGATTGGTTGGGGGGTGGGGACTACGAGCAGTACTTC.

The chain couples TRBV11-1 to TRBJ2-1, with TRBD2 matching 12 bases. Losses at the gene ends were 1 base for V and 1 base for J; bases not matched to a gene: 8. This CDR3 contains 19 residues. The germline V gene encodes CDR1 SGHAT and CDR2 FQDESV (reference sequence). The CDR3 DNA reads TGTGCCAGCAGCTTAGGTGGTCTAGCGGGAGGGAAATCCTACAATGAGCAGTTCTTC. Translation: CASSLGGLAGGKSYNEQFF.

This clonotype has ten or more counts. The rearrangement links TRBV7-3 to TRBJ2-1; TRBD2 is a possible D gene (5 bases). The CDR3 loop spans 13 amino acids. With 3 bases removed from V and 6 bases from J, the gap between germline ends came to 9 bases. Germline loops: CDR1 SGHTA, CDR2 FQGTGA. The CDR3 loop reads CASSFAGPNEQFF. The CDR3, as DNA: TGTGCCAGCAGCTTCGCGGGTCCCAATGAGCAGTTCTTC.

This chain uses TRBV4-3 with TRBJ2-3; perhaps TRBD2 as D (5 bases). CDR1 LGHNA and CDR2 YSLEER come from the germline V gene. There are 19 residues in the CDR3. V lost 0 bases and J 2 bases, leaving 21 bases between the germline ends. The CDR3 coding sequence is TGCGCCAGCAGCCAAGATCGGACCGGGGTCACCTTTAACACAGATACGCAGTATTTT. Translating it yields CASSQDRTGVTFNTDTQYF.

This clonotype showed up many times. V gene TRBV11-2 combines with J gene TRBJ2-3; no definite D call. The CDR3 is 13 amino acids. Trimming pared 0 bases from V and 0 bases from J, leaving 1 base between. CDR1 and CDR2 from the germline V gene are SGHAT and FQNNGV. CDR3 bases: TGTGCCAGCAGCTTAGAGAGCACAGATACGCAGTATTTT. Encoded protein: CASSLESTDTQYF.

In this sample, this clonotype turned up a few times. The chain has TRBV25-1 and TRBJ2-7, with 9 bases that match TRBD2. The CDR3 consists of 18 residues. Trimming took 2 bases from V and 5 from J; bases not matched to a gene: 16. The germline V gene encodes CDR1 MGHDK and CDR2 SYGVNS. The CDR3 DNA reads TGTGCCAGCAGTGAACTCTTAGGGGCTAGCGGGAATCTGGACGAGCAGTACTTC. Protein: CASSELLGASGNLDEQYF.

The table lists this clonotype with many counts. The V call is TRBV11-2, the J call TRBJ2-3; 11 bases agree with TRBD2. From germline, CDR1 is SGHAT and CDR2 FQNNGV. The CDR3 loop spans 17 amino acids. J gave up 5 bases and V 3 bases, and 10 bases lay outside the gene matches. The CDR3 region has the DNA TGTGCCAGCAGCTTCGAACTAGCGGGAGATGTTGTAGATACGCAGTATTTT. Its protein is CASSFELAGDVVDTQYF.

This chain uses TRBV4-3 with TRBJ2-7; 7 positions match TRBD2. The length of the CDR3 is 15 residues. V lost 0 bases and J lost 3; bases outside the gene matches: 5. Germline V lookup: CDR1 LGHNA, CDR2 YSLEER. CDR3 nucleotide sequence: TGCGCCAGCAGCCAAGAGCGGGAGCGGGTCTACGAGCAGTACTTC. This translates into CASSQERERVYEQYF.

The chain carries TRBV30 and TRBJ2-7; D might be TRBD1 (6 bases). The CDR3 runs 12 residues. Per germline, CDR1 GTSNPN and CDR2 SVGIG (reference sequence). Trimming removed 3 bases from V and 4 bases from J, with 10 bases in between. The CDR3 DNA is TGTGCCTGGAGGTACAGGGATTACGAGCAGTACTTC. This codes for CAWRYRDYEQYF.

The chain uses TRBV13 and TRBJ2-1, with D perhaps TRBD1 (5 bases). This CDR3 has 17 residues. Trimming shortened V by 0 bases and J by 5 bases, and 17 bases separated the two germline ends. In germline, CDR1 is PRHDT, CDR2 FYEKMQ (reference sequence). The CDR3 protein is CASSLGLRWQGDNEQFF. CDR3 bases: TGTGCCAGCAGCTTAGGCCTAAGATGGCAGGGCGACAATGAGCAGTTCTTC. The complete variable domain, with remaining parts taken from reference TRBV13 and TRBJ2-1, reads AAGVIQSPRHLIKEKRETATLKCYPIPRHDTVYWYQQGPGQDPQFLISFYEKMQSDKGSIPDRFSAQQFSDYHSELNMSSLELGDSALYFCASSLGLRWQGDNEQFFGPGTRLTVL.

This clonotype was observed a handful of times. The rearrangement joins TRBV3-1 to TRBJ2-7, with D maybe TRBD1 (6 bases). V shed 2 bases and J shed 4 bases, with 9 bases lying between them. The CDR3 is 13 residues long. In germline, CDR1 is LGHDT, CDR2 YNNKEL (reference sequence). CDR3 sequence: CASSQQQGYEQYF. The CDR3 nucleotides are TGTGCCAGCAGCCAACAACAGGGTTACGAGCAGTACTTC.

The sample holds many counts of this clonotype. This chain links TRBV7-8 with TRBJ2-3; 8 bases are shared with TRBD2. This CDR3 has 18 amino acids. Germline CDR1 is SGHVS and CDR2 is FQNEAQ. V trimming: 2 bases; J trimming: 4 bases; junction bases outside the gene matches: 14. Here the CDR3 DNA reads TGTGCCAGCAGCTTACCACGGGGGAGCAGCGGGAGCGCAGATACGCAGTATTTT. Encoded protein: CASSLPRGSSGSADTQYF.

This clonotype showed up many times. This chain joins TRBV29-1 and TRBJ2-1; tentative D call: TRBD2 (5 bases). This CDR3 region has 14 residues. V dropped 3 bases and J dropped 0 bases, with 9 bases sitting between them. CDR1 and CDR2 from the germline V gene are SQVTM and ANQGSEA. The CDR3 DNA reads TGCAGCGTTGAGCACAGCGGCTCCTACAATGAGCAGTTCTTC. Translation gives CSVEHSGSYNEQFF.

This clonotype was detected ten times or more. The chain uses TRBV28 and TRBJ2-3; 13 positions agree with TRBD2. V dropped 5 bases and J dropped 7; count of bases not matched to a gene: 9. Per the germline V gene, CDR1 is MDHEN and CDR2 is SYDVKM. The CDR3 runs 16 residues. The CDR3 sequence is CASSPRTSGSIYTQYF. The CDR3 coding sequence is TGTGCCAGCAGTCCCAGGACTAGCGGGAGCATCTATACGCAGTATTTT.

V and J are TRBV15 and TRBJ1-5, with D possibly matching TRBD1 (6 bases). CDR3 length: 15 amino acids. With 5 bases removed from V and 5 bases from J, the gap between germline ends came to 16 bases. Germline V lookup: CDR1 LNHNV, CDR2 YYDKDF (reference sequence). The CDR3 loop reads CATSFRQEVDQPQHF. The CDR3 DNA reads TGTGCCACCAGCTTCCGACAGGAGGTCGATCAGCCCCAGCATTTT.

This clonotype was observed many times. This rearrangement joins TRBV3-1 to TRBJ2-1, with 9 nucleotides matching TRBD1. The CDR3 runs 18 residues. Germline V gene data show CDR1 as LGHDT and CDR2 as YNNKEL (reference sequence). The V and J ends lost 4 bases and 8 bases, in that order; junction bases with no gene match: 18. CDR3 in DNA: TGTGCCAGCAGCCCGATCAATAGGCCGGACAGGGGTGTCGATGAGCAGTTCTTC. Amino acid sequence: CASSPINRPDRGVDEQFF.

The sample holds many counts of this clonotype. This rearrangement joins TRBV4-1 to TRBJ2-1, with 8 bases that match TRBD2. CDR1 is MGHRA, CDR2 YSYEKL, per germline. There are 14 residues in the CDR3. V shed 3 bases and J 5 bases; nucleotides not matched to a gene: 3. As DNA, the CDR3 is TGCGCCAGCAGCCAGCTGGGACTAGACAATGAGCAGTTCTTC. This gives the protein CASSQLGLDNEQFF.

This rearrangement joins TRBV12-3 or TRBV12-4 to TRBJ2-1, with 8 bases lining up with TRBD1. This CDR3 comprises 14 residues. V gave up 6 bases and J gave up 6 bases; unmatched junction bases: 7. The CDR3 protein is CASRWTGQVNEQFF. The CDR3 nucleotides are TGTGCCAGCAGGTGGACAGGGCAAGTCAATGAGCAGTTCTTC.